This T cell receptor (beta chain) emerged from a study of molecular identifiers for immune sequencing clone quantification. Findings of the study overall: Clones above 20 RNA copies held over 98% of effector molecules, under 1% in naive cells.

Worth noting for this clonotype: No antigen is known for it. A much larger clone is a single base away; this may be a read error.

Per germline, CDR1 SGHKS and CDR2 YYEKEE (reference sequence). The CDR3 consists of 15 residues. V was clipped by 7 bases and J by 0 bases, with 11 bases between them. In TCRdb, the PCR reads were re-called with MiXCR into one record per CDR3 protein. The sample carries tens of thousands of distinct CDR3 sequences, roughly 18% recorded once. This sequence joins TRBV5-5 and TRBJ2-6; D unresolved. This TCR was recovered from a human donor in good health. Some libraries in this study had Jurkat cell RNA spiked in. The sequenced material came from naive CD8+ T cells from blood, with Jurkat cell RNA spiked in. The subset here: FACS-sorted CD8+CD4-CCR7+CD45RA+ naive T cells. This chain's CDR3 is CASARVPSGANVLTF. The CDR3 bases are TGTGCCAGCGCTCGCGTGCCCTCTGGGGCCAACGTCCTGACTTTC.